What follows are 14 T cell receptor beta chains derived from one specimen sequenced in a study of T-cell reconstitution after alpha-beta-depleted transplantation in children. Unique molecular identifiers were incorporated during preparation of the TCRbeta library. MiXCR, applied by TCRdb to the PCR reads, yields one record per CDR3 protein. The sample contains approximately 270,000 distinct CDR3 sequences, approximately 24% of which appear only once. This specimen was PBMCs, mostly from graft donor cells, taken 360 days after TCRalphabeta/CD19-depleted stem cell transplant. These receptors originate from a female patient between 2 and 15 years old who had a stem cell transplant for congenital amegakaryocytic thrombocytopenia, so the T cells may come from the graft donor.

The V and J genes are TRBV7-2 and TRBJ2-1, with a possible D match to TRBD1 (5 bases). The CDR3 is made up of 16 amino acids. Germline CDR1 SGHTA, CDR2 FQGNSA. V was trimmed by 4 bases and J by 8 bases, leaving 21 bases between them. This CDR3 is CASSSYWWAGPYEQFF. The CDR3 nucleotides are TGTGCCAGCAGCTCGTATTGGTGGGCAGGGCCCTATGAGCAGTTCTTC.

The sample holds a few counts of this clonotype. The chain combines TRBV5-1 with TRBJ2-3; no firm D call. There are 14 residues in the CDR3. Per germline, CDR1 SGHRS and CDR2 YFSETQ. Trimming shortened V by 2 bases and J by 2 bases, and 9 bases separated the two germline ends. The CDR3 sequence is CASSFPADTDTQYF. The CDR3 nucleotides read TGCGCCAGCAGCTTCCCGGCGGACACAGATACGCAGTATTTT.

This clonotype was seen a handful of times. The CDR3 loop is CASSTSGTGGLYSGANVLTF. As DNA, the CDR3 is TGTGCCAGCAGTACATCCGGGACAGGGGGTTTGTACTCTGGGGCCAACGTCCTGACTTTC. This rearrangement joins TRBV12-3 or TRBV12-4 to TRBJ2-6, with 11 positions matching TRBD1. The CDR3 totals 20 residues. V dropped 5 bases and J dropped 0; count of bases not matched to a gene: 12.

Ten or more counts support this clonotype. The CDR3 region is CASSLPIRLIPRSEQFF. The DNA of the CDR3 is TGTGCCAGCAGTTTACCCATCAGACTAATCCCCCGCTCTGAGCAGTTCTTC. V and J are TRBV12-3 or TRBV12-4 and TRBJ2-1; D is perhaps TRBD2 (5 bases). The V gene lost 2 bases and the J gene lost 9 bases, with 23 bases spanning the gap. CDR3 length equals 17 residues.

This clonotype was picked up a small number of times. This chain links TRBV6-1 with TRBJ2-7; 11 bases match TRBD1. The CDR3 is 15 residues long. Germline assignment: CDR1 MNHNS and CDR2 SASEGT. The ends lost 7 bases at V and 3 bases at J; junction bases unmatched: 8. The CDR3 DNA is TGTGCCAGCAAAAAGCCGGGACAGGGGGTCTACGAGCAGTACTTC. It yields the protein CASKKPGQGVYEQYF.

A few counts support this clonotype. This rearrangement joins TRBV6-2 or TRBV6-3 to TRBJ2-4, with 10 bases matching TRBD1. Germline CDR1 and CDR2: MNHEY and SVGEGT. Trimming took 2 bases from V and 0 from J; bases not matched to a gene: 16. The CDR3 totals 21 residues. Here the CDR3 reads CASSYVFQTGGAAIAKNIQYF. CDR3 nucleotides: TGTGCCAGCAGTTACGTTTTCCAGACAGGGGGCGCCGCGATAGCCAAAAACATTCAGTACTTC.

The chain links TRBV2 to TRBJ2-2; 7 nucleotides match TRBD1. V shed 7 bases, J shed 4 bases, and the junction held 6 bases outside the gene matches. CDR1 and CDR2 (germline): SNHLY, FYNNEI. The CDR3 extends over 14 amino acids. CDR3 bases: TGTGCCAGCATAGACAGGGTTGCCACCGGGGAGCTGTTTTTT. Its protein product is CASIDRVATGELFF. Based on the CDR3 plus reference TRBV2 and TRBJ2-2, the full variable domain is EPEVTQTPSHQVTQMGQEVILRCVPISNHLYFYWYRQILGQKVEFLVSFYNNEISEKSEIFDDQFSVERPDGSNFTLKIRSTKLEDSAMYFCASIDRVATGELFFGEGSRLTVL.

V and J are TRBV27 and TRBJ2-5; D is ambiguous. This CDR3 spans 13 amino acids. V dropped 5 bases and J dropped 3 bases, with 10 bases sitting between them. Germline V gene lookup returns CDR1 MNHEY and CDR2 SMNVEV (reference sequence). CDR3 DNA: TGTGCCAGCAGTCCAAACCGAAAAGAGACCCAGTACTTC. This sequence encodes CASSPNRKETQYF.

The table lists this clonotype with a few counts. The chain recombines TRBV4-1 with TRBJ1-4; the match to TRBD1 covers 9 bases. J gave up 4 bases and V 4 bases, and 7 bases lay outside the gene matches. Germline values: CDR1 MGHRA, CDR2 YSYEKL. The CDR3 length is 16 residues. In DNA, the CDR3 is TGCGCCAGCAGCCTCGGGACAGGGATTGGTAATGAAAAACTGTTTTTT. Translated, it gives CASSLGTGIGNEKLFF.

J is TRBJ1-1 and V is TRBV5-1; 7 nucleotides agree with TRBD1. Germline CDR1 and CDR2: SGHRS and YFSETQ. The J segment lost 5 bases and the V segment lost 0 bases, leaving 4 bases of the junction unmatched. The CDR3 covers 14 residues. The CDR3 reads CASSLEGALTEAFF. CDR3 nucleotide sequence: TGCGCCAGCAGCTTGGAGGGGGCTTTAACTGAAGCTTTCTTT.

Here the CDR3 reads CASSPGGGKGNQPQHF. CDR3 DNA sequence: TGTGCCAGCTCCCCCGGAGGGGGGAAAGGCAATCAGCCCCAGCATTTT. This chain connects TRBV18 to TRBJ1-5; a possible D gene is TRBD1 (6 bases). The ends were cut back, 6 bases at V and 2 bases at J, with 17 bases in the middle. The CDR3 sequence is 16 residues long. Per germline, CDR1 KGHSH and CDR2 LQKENI.

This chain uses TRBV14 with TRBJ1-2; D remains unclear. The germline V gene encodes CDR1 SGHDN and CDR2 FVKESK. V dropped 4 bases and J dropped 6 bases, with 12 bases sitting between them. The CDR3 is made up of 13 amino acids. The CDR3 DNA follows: TGTGCCAGCAGCCTTGGCCAGACGAATGGCTACACCTTC. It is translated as CASSLGQTNGYTF.

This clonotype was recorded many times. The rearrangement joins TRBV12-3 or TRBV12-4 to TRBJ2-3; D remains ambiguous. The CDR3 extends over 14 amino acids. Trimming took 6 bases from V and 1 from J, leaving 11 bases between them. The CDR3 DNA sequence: TGTGCCAGCAGCGCCAGAAGGGGCACAGATACGCAGTATTTT. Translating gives CASSARRGTDTQYF.

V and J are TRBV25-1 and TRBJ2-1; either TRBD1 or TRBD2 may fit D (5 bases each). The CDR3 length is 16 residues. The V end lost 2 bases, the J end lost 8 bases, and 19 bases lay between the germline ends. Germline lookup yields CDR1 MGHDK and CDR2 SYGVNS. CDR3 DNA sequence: TGTGCCAGCAGTGAAAGCCTACGGGGCTGGCTCGATGAGCAGTTCTTC. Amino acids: CASSESLRGWLDEQFF.